This paragraph covers one T cell receptor beta chain sequence. Its antigen is still unknown. The CDR3 end falls 3 residues outside the read, so it is completed with the germline J gene. Sequencing was performed with immunoSEQ multiplex PCR; in TCRdb, only in-frame clones are kept and a portion is missing. Its clone listing holds fewer than 40,000 clones. The data were taken from a study of Tregs in tolerant kidney transplant recipients. Study information: Mixed chimerism was transient after nonmyeloablative marrow transplants from related graft donors. Study results and caveats: Biological reproducibility was not directly addressed in this study. The most relevant donor-specific Treg TCRbeta repertoire apparently came from expansion with activated donor B cells.

The V gene's germline CDR1 is SGHDN and CDR2 FVKESK. The CDR3 is 14 residues long. Trimming left V 0 bases short and J 3 bases short, with 5 bases between. CD4+CD25+CD127- Tregs, CD4+CD25- non-Tregs, CD4 and CD8 cells were sorted. The gene calls are TRBV14 and TRBJ2-2; a weak D match, TRBD1 (5 bases). The sequence came from a human donor who received a combined kidney and bone marrow transplant. The sample here was CD8+ T cells from blood, taken before the transplant. The CDR3 DNA, read in part, is TGTGCCAGCAGCCAAGACAGGGACACCGGGGAG. This translates into CASSQDRDTGE. Given in full, the CDR3 is CASSQDRDTGELFF.